This T cell receptor (beta chain) was profiled in a study of cytomegalovirus exposure and HLA in healthy donors. Study-level results: The study flagged around 160 TCR beta chains as cytomegalovirus-associated. DRB1 showed the most TCR associations and HLA-C the fewest in a later analysis, as rates varied by HLA locus. When analyzed later, a missense DCLRE1C variant was found to be linked to TCR beta V- and J-gene trimming.

Per the germline V gene, CDR1 is SGHNT and CDR2 is YYREEE (reference sequence). With 4 bases clipped from V and 1 base from J, the junction kept 6 bases outside the gene matches. The CDR3 totals 16 residues. The PCR used 60 Vbeta and 13 Jbeta primers. The method was immunoSEQ multiplex PCR; TCRdb's version includes in-frame clones alone and lacks a portion of them. The sample lists roughly 100,000 clones, around 72% occurring once. In regard to this clone: What it binds is unknown.

This receptor was identified in a male donor in good health and CMV-seronegative. Sequencing was performed on PBMCs. This chain uses TRBV5-4 with TRBJ2-7, with 12 bases aligning to TRBD2. CDR3: CASSNLAGGGSYEQYF. The CDR3 bases are TGTGCCAGCAGCAACCTAGCGGGAGGGGGATCCTACGAGCAGTACTTC.